This entry is about one T cell receptor (beta chain). From germline, CDR1 is MDHEN and CDR2 SYDVKM. Between the trimmed V and J ends, which lost 8 bases and 8 bases, there was a span of 18 bases. The CDR3 extends over 14 amino acids. The data stem from a study of shared clonotypes between healthy human individuals. Study at large: The study used three CD4 naive, three CD4 memory, two CD8 naive and one CD8 memory plate per donor.

Generated by immunoSEQ multiplex PCR, the TCRdb table keeps only in-frame clones and is missing some. In the table there are around 1.9 million clones, 85% to 95% of which are singletons. CD45RO-negative, CCR7-positively selected cells formed the naive CD8 fraction, excluding terminally differentiated effector memory CD45RA+ cells. The specimen was naive CD8+ T cells from PBMCs. The sequence was obtained from a man aged 18 to 29 in good health. Some clones in this sample may be carry-over from other donors' samples. The genes are TRBV28 and TRBJ1-4; D is possibly TRBD1 (6 bases). The CDR3 sequence: CASGDIGPMEKLFF. CDR3 sequence (DNA): TGTGCCAGCGGGGACATCGGCCCGATGGAAAAACTGTTTTTT.